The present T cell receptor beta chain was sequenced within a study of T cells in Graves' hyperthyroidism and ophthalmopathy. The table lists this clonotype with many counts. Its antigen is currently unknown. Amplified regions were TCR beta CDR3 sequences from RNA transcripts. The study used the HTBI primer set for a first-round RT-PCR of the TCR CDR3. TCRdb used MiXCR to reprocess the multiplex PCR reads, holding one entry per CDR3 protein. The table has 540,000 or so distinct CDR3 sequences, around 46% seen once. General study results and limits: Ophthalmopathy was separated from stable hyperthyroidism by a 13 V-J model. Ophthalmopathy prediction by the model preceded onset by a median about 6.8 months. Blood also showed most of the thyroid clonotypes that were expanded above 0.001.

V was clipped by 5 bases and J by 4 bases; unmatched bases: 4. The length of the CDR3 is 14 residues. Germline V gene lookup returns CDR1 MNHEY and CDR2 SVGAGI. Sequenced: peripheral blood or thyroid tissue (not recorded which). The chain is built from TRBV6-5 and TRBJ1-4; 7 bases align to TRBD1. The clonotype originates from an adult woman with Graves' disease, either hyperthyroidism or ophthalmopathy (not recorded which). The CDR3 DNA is TGTGCCAGCAGTCGACAGGGTTTTAATGAAAAACTGTTTTTT. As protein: CASSRQGFNEKLFF.